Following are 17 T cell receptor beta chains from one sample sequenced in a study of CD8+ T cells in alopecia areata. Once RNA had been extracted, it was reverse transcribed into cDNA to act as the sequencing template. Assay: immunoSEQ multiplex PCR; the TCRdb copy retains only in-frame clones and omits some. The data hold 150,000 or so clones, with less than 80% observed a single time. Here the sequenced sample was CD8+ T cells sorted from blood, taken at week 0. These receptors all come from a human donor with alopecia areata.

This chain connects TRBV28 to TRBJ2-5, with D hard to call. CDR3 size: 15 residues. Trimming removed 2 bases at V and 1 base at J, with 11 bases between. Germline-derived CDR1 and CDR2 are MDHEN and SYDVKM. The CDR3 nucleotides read TGTGCCAGCAGTTTAACCGACACGGGCCAAGAGACCCAGTACTTC. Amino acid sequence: CASSLTDTGQETQYF.

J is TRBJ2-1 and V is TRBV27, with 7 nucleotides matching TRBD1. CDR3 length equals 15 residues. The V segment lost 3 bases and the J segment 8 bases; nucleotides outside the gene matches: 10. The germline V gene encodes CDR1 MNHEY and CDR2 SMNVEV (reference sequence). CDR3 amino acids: CASSFGQVPLDEQFF. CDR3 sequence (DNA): TGTGCCAGCAGTTTTGGACAGGTTCCCTTGGATGAGCAGTTCTTC.

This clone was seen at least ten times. The DNA of the CDR3 is TGTGCCAGCAGCTTAGACGGGGGAGGCCTCAATGAGCAGTTCTTC. This gives the protein CASSLDGGGLNEQFF. The gene calls are TRBV7-9 and TRBJ2-1; the D gene is possibly TRBD2 (6 bases). The CDR3 runs 15 residues. V was pared by 1 base and J by 6 bases, with 13 bases between. Germline CDR1 SEHNR, CDR2 FQNEAQ (reference sequence).

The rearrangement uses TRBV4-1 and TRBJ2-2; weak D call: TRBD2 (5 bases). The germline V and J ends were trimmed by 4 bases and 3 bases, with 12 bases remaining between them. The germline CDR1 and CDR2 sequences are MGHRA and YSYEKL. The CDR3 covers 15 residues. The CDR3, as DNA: TGCGCCAGCAGCCCGAGAGGGCCCGACACCGGGGAGCTGTTTTTT. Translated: CASSPRGPDTGELFF.

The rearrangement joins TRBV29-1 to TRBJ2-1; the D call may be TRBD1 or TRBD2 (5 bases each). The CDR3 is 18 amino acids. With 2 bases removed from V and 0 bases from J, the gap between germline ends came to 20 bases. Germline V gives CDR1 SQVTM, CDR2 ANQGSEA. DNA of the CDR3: TGCAGCGTTGAAATAGGTGGGGGTGCGTCGAGCTCCTACAATGAGCAGTTCTTC. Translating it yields CSVEIGGGASSSYNEQFF.

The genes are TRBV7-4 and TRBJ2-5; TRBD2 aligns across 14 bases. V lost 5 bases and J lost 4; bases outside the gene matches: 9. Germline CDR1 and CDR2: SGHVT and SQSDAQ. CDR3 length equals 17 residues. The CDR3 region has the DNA TGTGCCAGCAGCCCCAGCTCCGGGACTAGCGGGGGAGAGACCCAGTACTTC. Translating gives CASSPSSGTSGGETQYF.

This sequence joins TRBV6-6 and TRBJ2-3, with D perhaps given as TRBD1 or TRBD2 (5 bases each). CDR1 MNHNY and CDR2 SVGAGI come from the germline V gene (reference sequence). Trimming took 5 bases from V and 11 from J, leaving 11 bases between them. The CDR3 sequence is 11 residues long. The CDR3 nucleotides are TGTGCCAGCAGTCGGGACCGGGGGCAGTATTTT. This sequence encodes CASSRDRGQYF.

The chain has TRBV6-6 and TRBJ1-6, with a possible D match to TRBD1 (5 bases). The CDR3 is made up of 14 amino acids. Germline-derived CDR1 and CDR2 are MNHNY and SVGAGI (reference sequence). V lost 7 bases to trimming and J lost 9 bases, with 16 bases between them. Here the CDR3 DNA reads TGTGCCAGCATACCCAGGGAAGATTCTTCACCCCTCCACTTT. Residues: CASIPREDSSPLHF.

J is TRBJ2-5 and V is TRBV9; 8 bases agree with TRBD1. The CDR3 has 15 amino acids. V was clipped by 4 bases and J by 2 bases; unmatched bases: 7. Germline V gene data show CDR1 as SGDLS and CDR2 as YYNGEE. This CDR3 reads CASSMAGGPQETQYF. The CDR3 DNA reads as TGTGCCAGCAGCATGGCAGGGGGCCCACAAGAGACCCAGTACTTC.

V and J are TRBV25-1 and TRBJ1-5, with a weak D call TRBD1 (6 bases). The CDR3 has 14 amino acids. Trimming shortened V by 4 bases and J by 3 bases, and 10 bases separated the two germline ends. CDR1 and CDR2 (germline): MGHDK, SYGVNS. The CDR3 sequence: CASSGQAYNQPQHF. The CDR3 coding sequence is TGTGCCAGCAGTGGACAGGCGTACAATCAGCCCCAGCATTTT. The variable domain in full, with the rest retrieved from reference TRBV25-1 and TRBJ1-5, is EADIYQTPRYLVIGTGKKITLECSQTMGHDKMYWYQQDPGMELHLIHYSYGVNSTEKGDLSSESTVSRIRTEHFPLTLESARPSHTSQYLCASSGQAYNQPQHFGDGTRLSIL.

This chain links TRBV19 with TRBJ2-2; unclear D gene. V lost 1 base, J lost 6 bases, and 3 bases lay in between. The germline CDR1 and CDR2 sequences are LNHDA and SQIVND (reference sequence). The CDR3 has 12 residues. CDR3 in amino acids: CASSIGPGELFF. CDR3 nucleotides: TGTGCCAGTAGTATAGGTCCCGGGGAGCTGTTTTTT. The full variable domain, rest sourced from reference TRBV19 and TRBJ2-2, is DGGITQSPKYLFRKEGQNVTLSCEQNLNHDAMYWYRQDPGQGLRLIYYSQIVNDFQKGDIAEGYSVSREKKESFPLTVTSAQKNPTAFYLCASSIGPGELFFGEGSRLTVL.

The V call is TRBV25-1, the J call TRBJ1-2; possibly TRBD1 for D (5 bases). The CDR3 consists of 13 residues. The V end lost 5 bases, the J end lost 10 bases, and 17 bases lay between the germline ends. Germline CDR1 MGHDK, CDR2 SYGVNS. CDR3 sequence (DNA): TGTGCCAGCAGTATCATCCAGGGAGGGGACTACACCTTC. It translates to CASSIIQGGDYTF.

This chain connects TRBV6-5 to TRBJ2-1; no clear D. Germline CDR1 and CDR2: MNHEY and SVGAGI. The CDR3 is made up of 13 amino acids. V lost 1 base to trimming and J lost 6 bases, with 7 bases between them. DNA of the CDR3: TGTGCCAGCAGTTACTTCCCCCCCAATGAGCAGTTCTTC. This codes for CASSYFPPNEQFF.

CDR3 loop: CSVERYGYTF. The CDR3 region has the DNA TGCAGCGTTGAACGCTATGGCTACACCTTC. The V gene is TRBV29-1, the J gene TRBJ1-2, with D unclear. The length of the CDR3 is 10 residues. V lost 2 bases and J lost 4, with 2 bases in between. Germline CDR1 reads SQVTM; CDR2 reads ANQGSEA.

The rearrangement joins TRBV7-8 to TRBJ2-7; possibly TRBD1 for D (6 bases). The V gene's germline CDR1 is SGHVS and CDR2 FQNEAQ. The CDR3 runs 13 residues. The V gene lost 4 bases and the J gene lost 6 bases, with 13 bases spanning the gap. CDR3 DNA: TGTGCCAGCAGCTGGGGGCTAGGGCTCGAGCAGTACTTC. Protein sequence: CASSWGLGLEQYF.

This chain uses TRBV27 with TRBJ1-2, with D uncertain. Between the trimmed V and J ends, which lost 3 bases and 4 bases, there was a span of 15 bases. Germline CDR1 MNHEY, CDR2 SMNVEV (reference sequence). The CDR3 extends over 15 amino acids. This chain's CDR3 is CASSFDPRAAYGYTF. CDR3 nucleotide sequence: TGTGCCAGCAGTTTTGATCCCCGGGCCGCCTATGGCTACACCTTC.

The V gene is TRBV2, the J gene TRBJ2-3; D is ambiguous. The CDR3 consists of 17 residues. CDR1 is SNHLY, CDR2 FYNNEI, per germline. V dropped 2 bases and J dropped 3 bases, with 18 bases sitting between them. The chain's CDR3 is CASSESSASQSTDTQYF. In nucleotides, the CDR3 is TGTGCCAGCAGTGAAAGCTCCGCCTCCCAGAGTACAGATACGCAGTATTTT.